Each of the 9 T cell receptor beta chains below was sequenced from the same sample in a study of T cells in Graves' hyperthyroidism and ophthalmopathy. Amplified TCR beta CDR3 regions came from RNA transcripts. During a first-round RT-PCR of the TCR CDR3, the HTBI primer set was used. In TCRdb, the multiplex PCR reads were re-called with MiXCR into one record per CDR3 protein. The profile shows fewer than 650,000 distinct CDR3 sequences, approximately 15% of them singletons. Sequencing was performed on blood. Receptors were obtained from a woman in her 30s with Graves' hyperthyroidism that later progressed to Graves' ophthalmopathy.

Ten or more counts support this clonotype. This chain links TRBV7-2 with TRBJ2-2, with 7 bases lining up with TRBD2. CDR3 length: 17 residues. Germline-derived CDR1 and CDR2 are SGHTA and FQGNSA. With V trimmed by 5 bases and J by 0 bases, 9 bases remained unmatched. This CDR3 is CASSPRGGPSNTGELFF. CDR3 DNA sequence: TGTGCCAGCAGCCCGCGGGGAGGGCCATCGAACACCGGGGAGCTGTTTTTT.

This clonotype was seen ten or more times. V and J are TRBV25-1 and TRBJ2-7, with 10 bases that match TRBD1. The CDR3 consists of 15 residues. Unmatched junction bases numbered 5, after V lost 2 bases and J lost 4 bases. Germline V lookup: CDR1 MGHDK, CDR2 SYGVNS. The CDR3 protein is CASSERGDRGYEQYF. CDR3 nucleotide sequence: TGTGCCAGCAGTGAACGTGGGGACAGGGGTTACGAGCAGTACTTC.

This clonotype was seen ten or more times. The chain uses TRBV28 and TRBJ1-6; a possible D gene is TRBD1 (6 bases). V lost 6 bases and J 9 bases, leaving 18 bases between the germline ends. The CDR3 totals 15 residues. CDR1 and CDR2 (germline): MDHEN, SYDVKM. The CDR3 loop reads CASSQAGHLLSPLHF. The CDR3, as DNA: TGTGCCAGCAGCCAGGCGGGACACCTTCTTTCACCCCTCCACTTT.

V is TRBV6-1 and J is TRBJ2-7, with D perhaps TRBD2 (7 bases). This CDR3 spans 15 amino acids. CDR1 and CDR2 (germline): MNHNS, SASEGT. V was cut by 1 base and J by 5 bases, with 15 bases left in between. The CDR3 nucleotides read TGTGCCAGCAGTGAAGAGGGGGAGGGGCAGGACGAGCAGTACTTC. It encodes CASSEEGEGQDEQYF.

This clonotype was detected a few times. The chain has TRBV4-1 and TRBJ1-5; D call uncertain. Germline V lookup: CDR1 MGHRA, CDR2 YSYEKL. The CDR3 contains 14 residues. Trimming took 3 bases from V and 4 from J, leaving 10 bases between them. The CDR3 DNA sequence: TGCGCCAGCAGCCAGGGGTTTTGGAATCAGCCCCAGCATTTT. Protein: CASSQGFWNQPQHF.

This clonotype was detected ten times or more. The chain links TRBV7-8 to TRBJ2-6, with TRBD2 matching 8 bases. CDR3 length: 18 residues. The V gene's germline CDR1 is SGHVS and CDR2 FQNEAQ. V was clipped by 0 bases and J by 0 bases; unmatched bases: 4. CDR3 DNA sequence: TGTGCCAGCAGCTTAGCGGGACTAGATTTCTCTGGGGCCAACGTCCTGACTTTC. As protein: CASSLAGLDFSGANVLTF.

The rearrangement links TRBV27 to TRBJ2-7; the D is unclear. Germline CDR1 reads MNHEY; CDR2 reads SMNVEV (reference sequence). V was shortened by 8 bases and J by 3 bases, with 8 bases between the two germline ends. The CDR3 extends over 11 amino acids. In nucleotides, the CDR3 is TGTGCCAGCGAGCAAGGCTACGAGCAGTACTTC. This codes for CASEQGYEQYF.

This clonotype was observed a handful of times. Mismatch with germline at one junction end may stem from a read error. The chain is built from TRBV7-6 and TRBJ2-2; D gene ambiguous. This CDR3 contains 13 residues. The germline V gene has CDR1 SGHVS and CDR2 FNYEAQ. The CDR3 DNA reads TGTGCCAGCAACTTAGAATTAGCCGGGGAGCTGTTTTTT. It codes for CASNLELAGELFF.

V and J are TRBV30 and TRBJ2-1; 9 nucleotides align to TRBD1. The CDR3 is 13 amino acids. With 3 bases clipped from V and 6 bases from J, the junction kept 3 bases outside the gene matches. Germline-derived CDR1 and CDR2 are GTSNPN and SVGIG (reference sequence). The CDR3 region is CAWRGQGINEQFF. The CDR3 DNA sequence: TGTGCCTGGAGAGGACAGGGGATCAATGAGCAGTTCTTC.